This T cell receptor (beta chain) was sequenced in a study of T cell responses to AZD1222 COVID-19 vaccine. This CDR3 is 13 amino acids long. Per the germline V gene, CDR1 is LNHDA and CDR2 is SQIVND (reference sequence). The germline V and J ends were trimmed by 1 base and 3 bases, with 7 bases remaining between them. Libraries were prepared by immunoSEQ multiplex PCR; TCRdb keeps only in-frame clonotypes and omits some of them. This table holds about 180,000 clones, approximately 86% found once. This clonotype was sampled from an adult who received the AZD1222 COVID-19 vaccine. The genes are TRBV19 and TRBJ2-7; D is unresolved. The material sequenced was peripheral blood, taken 28 days after the second AZD1222 dose. This CDR3 is CASSIGQSYEQYF. The DNA for the CDR3 is TGTGCCAGTAGTATAGGGCAGAGCTACGAGCAGTACTTC.